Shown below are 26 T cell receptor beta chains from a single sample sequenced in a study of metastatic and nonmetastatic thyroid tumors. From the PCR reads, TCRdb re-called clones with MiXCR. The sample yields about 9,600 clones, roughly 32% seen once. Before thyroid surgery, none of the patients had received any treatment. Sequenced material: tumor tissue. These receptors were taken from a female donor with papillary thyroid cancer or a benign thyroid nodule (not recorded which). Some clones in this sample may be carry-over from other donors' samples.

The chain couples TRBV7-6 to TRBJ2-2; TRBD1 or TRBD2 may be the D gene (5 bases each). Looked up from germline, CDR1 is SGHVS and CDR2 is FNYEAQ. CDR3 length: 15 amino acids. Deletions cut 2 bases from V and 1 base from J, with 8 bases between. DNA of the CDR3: TGTGCCAGCAGCTTAAGTGGGGGGAACACCGGGGAGCTGTTTTTT. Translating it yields CASSLSGGNTGELFF.

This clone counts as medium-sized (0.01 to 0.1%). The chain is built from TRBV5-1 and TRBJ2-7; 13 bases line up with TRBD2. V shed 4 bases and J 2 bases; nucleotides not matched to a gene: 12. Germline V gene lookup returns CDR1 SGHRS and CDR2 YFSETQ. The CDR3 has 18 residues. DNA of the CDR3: TGCGCCAGCAGCCAAGGACTAGCGGGAGACCCCCCTACCTACGAGCAGTACTTC. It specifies CASSQGLAGDPPTYEQYF.

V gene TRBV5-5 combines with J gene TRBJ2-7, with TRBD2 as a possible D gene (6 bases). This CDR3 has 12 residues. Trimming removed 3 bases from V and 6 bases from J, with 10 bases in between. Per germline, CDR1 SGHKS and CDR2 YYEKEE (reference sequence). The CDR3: CASSWPGGEQYF. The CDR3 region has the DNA TGTGCCAGCAGCTGGCCCGGGGGCGAGCAGTACTTC. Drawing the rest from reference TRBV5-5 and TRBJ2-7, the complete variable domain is DAGVTQSPTHLIKTRGQQVTLRCSPISGHKSVSWYQQVLGQGPQFIFQYYEKEERGRGNFPDRFSARQFPNYSSELNVNALLLGDSALYLCASSWPGGEQYFGPGTRLTVT.

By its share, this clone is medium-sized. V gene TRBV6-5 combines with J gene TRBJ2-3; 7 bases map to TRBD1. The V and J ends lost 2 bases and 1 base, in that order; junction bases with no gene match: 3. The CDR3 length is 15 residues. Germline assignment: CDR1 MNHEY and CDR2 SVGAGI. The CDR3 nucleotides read TGTGCCAGCAGTTACCTCACAGGGGGCACAGATACGCAGTATTTT. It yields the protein CASSYLTGGTDTQYF.

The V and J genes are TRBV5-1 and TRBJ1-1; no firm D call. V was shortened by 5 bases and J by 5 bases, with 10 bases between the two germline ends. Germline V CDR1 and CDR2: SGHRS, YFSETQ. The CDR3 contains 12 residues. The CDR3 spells CASRGAETEAFF. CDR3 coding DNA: TGCGCCAGCAGAGGAGCCGAGACTGAAGCTTTCTTT.

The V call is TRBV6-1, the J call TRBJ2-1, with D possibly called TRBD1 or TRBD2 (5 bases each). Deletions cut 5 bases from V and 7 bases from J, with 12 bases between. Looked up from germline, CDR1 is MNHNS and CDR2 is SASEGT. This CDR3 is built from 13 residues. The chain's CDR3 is CASSTGTENEQFF. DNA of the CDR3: TGTGCCAGCAGTACCGGGACGGAAAATGAGCAGTTCTTC.

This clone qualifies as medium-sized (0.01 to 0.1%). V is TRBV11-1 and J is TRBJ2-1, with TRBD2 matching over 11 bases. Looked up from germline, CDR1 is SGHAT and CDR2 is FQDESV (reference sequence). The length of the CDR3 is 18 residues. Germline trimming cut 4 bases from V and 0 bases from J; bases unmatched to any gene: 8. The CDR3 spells CASSSARTSGYSYNEQFF. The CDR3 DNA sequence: TGTGCCAGCAGCTCCGCCAGGACTAGCGGGTACTCCTACAATGAGCAGTTCTTC.

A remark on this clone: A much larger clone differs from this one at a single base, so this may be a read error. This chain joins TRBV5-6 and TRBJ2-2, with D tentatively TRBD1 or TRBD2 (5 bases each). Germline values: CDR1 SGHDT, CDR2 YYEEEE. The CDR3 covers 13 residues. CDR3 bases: TGTGCCAGCACCTTGGAGCGGACAGGGGAGCTGTTTTTT. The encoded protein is CASTLERTGELFF.

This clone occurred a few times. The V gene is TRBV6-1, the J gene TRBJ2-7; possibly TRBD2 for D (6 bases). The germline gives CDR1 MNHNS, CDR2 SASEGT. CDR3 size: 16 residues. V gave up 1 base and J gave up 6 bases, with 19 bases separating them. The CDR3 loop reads CASSEVGGIDLSEQYF. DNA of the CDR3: TGTGCCAGCAGTGAAGTGGGCGGGATTGACCTCTCCGAGCAGTACTTC.

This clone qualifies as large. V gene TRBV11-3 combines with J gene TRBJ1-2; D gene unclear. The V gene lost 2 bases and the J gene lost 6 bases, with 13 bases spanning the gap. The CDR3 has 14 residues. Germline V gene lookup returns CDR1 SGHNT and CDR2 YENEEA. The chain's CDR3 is CASSLNGDSNGYTF. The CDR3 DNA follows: TGTGCCAGCAGCTTAAATGGAGATTCGAATGGCTACACCTTC.

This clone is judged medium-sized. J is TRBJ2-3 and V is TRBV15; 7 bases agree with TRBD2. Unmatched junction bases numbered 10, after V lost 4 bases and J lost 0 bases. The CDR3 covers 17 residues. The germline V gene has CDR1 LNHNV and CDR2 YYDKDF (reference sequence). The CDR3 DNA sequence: TGTGCCACCAGCACCGAATATGGACTAGTGAGCACAGATACGCAGTATTTT. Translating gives CATSTEYGLVSTDTQYF.

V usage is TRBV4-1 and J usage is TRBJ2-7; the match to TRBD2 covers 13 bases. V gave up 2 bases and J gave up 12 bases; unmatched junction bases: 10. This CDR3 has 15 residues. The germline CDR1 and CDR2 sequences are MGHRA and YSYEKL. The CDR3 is CASSQPGGLAGERYF. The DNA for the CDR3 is TGCGCCAGCAGCCAACCCGGTGGACTAGCGGGAGAAAGGTACTTC.

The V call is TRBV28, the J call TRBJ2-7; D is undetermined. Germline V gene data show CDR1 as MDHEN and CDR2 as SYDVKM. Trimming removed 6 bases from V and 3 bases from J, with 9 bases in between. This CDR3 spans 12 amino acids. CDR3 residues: CASSPGSYEQYF. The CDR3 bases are TGTGCCAGCAGCCCCGGAAGCTACGAGCAGTACTTC. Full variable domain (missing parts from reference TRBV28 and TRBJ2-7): DVKVTQSSRYLVKRTGEKVFLECVQDMDHENMFWYRQDPGLGLRLIYFSYDVKMKEKGDIPEGYSVSREKKERFSLILESASTNQTSMYLCASSPGSYEQYFGPGTRLTVT.

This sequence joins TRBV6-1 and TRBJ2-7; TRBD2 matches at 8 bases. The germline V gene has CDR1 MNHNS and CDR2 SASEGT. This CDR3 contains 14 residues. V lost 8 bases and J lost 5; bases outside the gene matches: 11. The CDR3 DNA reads TGTGCCAGCGCTCCTAGCGGGTGGGGAAACGAGCAGTACTTC. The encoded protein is CASAPSGWGNEQYF.

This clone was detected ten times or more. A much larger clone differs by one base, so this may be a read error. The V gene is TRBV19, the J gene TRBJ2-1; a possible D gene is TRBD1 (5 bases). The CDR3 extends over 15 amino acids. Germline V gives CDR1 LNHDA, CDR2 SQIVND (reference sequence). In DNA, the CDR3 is TGTGCCAGTAGTCGGACAATGAGCTCCTACAATGAGCAGTCCTTC. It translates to CASSRTMSSYNEQSF.

The chain's CDR3 is CASSPSYSNQPQHF. CDR3 sequence (DNA): TGTGCCAGCAGTCCTTCTTATAGCAATCAGCCCCAGCATTTT. The chain is built from TRBV2 and TRBJ1-5; D remains ambiguous. The CDR3 is 14 residues long. CDR1 SNHLY and CDR2 FYNNEI come from the germline V gene. The V end lost 5 bases, the J end lost 0 bases, and 8 bases lay between the germline ends.

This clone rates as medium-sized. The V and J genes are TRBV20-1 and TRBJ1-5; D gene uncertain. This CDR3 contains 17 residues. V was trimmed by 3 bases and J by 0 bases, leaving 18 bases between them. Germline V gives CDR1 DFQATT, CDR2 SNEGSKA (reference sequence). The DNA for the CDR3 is TGCAGTGCTAGGCCACTGACGAGGGCGTATAGCAATCAGCCCCAGCATTTT. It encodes CSARPLTRAYSNQPQHF.

The CDR3 bases are TGTGCCAGCAGCCTAGTTGGGGTCTCCTACAATGAGCAGTTCTTC. The encoded protein is CASSLVGVSYNEQFF. This chain uses TRBV7-8 with TRBJ2-1; D call uncertain. V was pared by 5 bases and J by 0 bases, with 11 bases between. CDR1 SGHVS and CDR2 FQNEAQ come from the germline V gene. CDR3 size: 15 residues. Based on the CDR3 plus reference TRBV7-8 and TRBJ2-1, the full variable domain is GAGVSQSPRYKVAKRGQDVALRCDPISGHVSLFWYQQALGQGPEFLTYFQNEAQLDKSGLPSDRFFAERPEGSVSTLKIQRTQQEDSAVYLCASSLVGVSYNEQFFGPGTRLTVL.

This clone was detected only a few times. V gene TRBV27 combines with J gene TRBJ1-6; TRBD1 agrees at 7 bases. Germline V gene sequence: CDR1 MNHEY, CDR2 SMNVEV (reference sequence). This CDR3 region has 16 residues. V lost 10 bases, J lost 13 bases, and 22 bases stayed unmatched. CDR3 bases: TGTGCCACTAAACTTTGGGGTCAGGGGGAAGGTTCGCCCCTCCACTTT. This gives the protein CATKLWGQGEGSPLHF.

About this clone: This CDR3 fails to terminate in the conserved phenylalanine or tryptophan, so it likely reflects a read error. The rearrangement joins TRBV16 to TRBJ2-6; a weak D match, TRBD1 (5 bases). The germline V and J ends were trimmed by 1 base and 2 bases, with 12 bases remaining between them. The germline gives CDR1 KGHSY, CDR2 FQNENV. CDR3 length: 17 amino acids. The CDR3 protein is CASSQLTVPPGANVLTL. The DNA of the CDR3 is TGTGCCAGCAGCCAATTGACAGTGCCACCTGGGGCCAACGTCCTGACTCTC.

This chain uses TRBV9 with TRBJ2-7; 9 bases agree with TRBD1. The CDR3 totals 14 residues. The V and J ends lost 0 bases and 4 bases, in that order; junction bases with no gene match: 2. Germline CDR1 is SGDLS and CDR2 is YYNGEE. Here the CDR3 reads CASSVDGQGYEQYF. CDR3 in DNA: TGTGCCAGCAGCGTAGACGGACAGGGGTACGAGCAGTACTTC.

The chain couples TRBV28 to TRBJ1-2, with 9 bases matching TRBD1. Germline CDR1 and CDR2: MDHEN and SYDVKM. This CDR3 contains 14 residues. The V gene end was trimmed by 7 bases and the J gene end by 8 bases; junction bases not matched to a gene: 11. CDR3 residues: CASIQGQGYVGYTF. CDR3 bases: TGTGCCAGCATCCAGGGACAGGGATATGTAGGCTACACCTTC.

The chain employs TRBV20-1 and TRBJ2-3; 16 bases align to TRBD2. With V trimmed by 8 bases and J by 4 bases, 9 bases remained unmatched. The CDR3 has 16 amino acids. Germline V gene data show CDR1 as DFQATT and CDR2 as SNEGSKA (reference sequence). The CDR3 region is CSSGGLAGGSADTQYF. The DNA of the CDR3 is TGCAGTTCAGGGGGACTAGCGGGAGGGAGCGCAGATACGCAGTATTTT.

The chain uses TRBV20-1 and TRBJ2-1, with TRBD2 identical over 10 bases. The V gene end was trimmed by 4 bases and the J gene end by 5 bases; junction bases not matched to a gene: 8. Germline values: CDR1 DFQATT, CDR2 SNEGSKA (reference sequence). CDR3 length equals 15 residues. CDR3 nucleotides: TGCAGTGCTACCTACGGAAGCGGGAGGGACAATGAGCAGTTCTTC. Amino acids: CSATYGSGRDNEQFF.

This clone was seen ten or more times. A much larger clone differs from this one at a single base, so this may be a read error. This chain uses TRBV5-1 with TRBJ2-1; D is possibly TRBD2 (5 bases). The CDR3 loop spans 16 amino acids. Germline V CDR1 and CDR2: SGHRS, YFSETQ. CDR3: CANSPRAGGEENEQFF. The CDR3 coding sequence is TGCGCCAACAGCCCGAGGGCAGGCGGAGAGGAAAATGAGCAGTTCTTC.

Here the CDR3 reads CASSSQTMKAAEQYF. CDR3 sequence (DNA): TGTGCCAGCAGCTCTCAGACTATGAAGGCCGCCGAGCAGTACTTC. The chain is built from TRBV12-3 or TRBV12-4 and TRBJ2-7, with a weak D call TRBD2 (5 bases). The V end was cut by 6 bases, the J end by 6 bases, with 21 bases between. CDR3 length: 15 residues.